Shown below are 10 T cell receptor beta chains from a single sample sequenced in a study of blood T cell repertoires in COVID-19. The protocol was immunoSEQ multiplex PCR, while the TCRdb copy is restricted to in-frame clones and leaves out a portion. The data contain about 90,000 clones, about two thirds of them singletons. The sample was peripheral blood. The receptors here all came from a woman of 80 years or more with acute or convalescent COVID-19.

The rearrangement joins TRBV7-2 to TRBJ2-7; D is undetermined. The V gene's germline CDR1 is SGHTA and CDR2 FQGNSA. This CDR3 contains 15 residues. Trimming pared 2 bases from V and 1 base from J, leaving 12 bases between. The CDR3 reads CASSLSPLLSYEQYF. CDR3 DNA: TGTGCCAGCAGCTTATCCCCCCTCCTGTCCTACGAGCAGTACTTC.

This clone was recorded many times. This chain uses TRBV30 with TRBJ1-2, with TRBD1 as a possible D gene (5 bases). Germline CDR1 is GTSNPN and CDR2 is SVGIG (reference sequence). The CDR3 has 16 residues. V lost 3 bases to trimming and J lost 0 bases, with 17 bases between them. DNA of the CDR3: TGTGCCTGGAGGGACCGACAGTCCCTACCTAACTATGGCTACACCTTC. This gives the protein CAWRDRQSLPNYGYTF. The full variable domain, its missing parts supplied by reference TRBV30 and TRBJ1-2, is SQTIHQWPATLVQPVGSPLSLECTVEGTSNPNLYWYRQAAGRGLQLLFYSVGIGQISSEVPQNLSASRPQDRQFILSSKKLLLSDSGFYLCAWRDRQSLPNYGYTFGSGTRLTVV.

CDR3 nucleotide sequence: TGTGCCAGCAGGGGGGGTAATCAGCCCCAGCATTTT. Its translation is CASRGGNQPQHF. This sequence joins TRBV27 and TRBJ1-5, with a possible D match to TRBD1 (5 bases). CDR1 is MNHEY and CDR2 is SMNVEV in the germline V gene (reference sequence). This CDR3 has 12 residues. V lost 6 bases to trimming and J lost 4 bases, with 7 bases between them.

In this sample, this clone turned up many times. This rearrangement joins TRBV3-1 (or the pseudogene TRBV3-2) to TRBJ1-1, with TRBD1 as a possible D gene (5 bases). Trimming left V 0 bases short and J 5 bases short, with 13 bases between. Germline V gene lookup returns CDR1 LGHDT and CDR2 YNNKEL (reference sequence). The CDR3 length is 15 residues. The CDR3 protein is CASSQEVRVGTEAFF. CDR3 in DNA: TGTGCCAGCAGCCAAGAGGTCAGGGTGGGGACTGAAGCTTTCTTT.

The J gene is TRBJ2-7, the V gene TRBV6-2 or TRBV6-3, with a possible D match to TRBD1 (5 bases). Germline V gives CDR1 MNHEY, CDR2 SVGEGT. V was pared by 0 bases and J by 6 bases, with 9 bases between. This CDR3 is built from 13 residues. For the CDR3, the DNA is TGTGCCAGCAGTTACTCGCGGCAGGGCGAGCAGTACTTC. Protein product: CASSYSRQGEQYF.

CDR3 DNA sequence: TGTGCCATCAGTGAGGGACAGGGGGAAGGCTACACCTTC. Its protein product is CAISEGQGEGYTF. The genes are TRBV10-3 and TRBJ1-2, with TRBD1 identical over 10 bases. The CDR3 sequence is 13 residues long. Germline lookup yields CDR1 ENHRY and CDR2 SYGVKD. V lost 2 bases, J lost 8 bases, and 2 bases stayed unmatched.

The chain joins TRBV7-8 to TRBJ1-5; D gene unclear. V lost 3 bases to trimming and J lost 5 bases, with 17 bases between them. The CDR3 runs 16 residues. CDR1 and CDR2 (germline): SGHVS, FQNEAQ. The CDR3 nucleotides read TGTGCCAGCAGCTTCCCCCCGAGGGAGTTACATCAGCCCCAGCATTTT. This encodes CASSFPPRELHQPQHF.

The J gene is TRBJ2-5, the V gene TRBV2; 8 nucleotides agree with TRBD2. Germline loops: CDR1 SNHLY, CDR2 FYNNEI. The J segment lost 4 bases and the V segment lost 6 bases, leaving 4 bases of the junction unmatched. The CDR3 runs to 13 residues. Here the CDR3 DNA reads TGTGCCAGCAGGACCGGGAGGGGAGAGACCCAGTACTTC. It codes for CASRTGRGETQYF. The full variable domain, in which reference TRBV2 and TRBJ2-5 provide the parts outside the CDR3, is EPEVTQTPSHQVTQMGQEVILRCVPISNHLYFYWYRQILGQKVEFLVSFYNNEISEKSEIFDDQFSVERPDGSNFTLKIRSTKLEDSAMYFCASRTGRGETQYFGPGTRLLVL.

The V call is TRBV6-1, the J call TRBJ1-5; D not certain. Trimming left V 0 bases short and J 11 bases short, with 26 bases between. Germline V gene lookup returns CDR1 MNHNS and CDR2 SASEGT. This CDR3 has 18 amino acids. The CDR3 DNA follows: TGTGCCAGCAGTGAAGCGCGAGCGCACTTGGCGTCTAATGAGGCCCAGCATTTT. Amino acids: CASSEARAHLASNEAQHF.

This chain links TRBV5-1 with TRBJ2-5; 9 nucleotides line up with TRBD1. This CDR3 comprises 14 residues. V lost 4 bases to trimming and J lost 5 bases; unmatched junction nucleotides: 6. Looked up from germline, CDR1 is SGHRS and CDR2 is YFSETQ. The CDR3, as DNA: TGCGCCAGCAGCCCGACAGGGGGTGGGGAGACCCAGTACTTC. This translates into CASSPTGGGETQYF.